The next 26 T cell receptor beta chains were all read from a single sample in a study of response to subunit inactivated influenza vaccine. MiXCR, applied by TCRdb to the RT-PCR reads, yields one record per CDR3 protein. Among over 400,000 distinct CDR3 sequences listed, over 10% were seen once. The sequences come from PBMCs from blood, collected about 40 days after vaccination. Receptor source: a man in his fifties or sixties who received an inactivated influenza vaccine.

In its sample, this clonotype was seen a few times. The J gene is TRBJ2-7, the V gene TRBV6-2 or TRBV6-3, with D perhaps matching TRBD2 (5 bases). Germline-derived CDR1 and CDR2 are MNHEY and SVGEGT. The length of the CDR3 is 11 residues. V was shortened by 6 bases and J by 7 bases, with 10 bases between the two germline ends. The CDR3 coding sequence is TGTGCCAGCAGCGCCACGGGGGAGCAGTACTTC. Translated, it gives CASSATGEQYF.

Written as DNA, the CDR3 is TGTGCCAGCAGTAGGACTAGCGGGGTTCCAGATACGCAGTATTTT. Protein product: CASSRTSGVPDTQYF. V and J are TRBV28 and TRBJ2-3, with 12 bases matching TRBD2. This CDR3 spans 15 amino acids. The V gene end was trimmed by 5 bases and the J gene end by 4 bases; junction bases not matched to a gene: 4. Germline values: CDR1 MDHEN, CDR2 SYDVKM.

This clonotype was picked up a small number of times. The gene calls are TRBV19 and TRBJ2-1; 10 bases align to TRBD1. CDR1 and CDR2 from the germline V gene are LNHDA and SQIVND (reference sequence). J lost 7 bases, V lost 4 bases, and 4 bases had no gene match. The CDR3 consists of 14 residues. CDR3 in amino acids: CASSTEDRGNEQFF. The CDR3, as DNA: TGTGCCAGTAGTACGGAGGACAGGGGGAATGAGCAGTTCTTC.

Points on this clonotype: Lacking the conserved final phenylalanine or tryptophan, this CDR3 likely reflects a read error. The J gene is TRBJ2-7, the V gene TRBV20-1, with D possibly being TRBD2 (5 bases). V dropped 0 bases and J dropped 2 bases, with 14 bases sitting between them. In germline, CDR1 is DFQATT, CDR2 SNEGSKA (reference sequence). This CDR3 is 15 amino acids long. Here the CDR3 reads CSAREGLLSAYEQYI. For the CDR3, the DNA is TGCAGTGCTAGAGAAGGACTCCTTTCCGCCTACGAGCAGTACATC.

This clonotype appeared a few times. This chain joins TRBV20-1 and TRBJ2-1; 13 bases agree with TRBD2. The germline CDR1 and CDR2 sequences are DFQATT and SNEGSKA (reference sequence). Trimming cost V 5 bases and J 3 bases; bases outside gene matches: 7. The CDR3 totals 16 residues. CDR3 residues: CSALTRLAGGYNEQFF. Here the CDR3 DNA reads TGCAGTGCTCTTACTAGACTAGCGGGAGGCTACAATGAGCAGTTCTTC.

The chain carries TRBV12-3 or TRBV12-4 and TRBJ2-6, with D tentatively TRBD2 (5 bases). Trimming shortened V by 6 bases and J by 4 bases, and 16 bases separated the two germline ends. This CDR3 is 16 amino acids long. The CDR3 nucleotides are TGTGCCAGCAGATCGTTGATGGGAGCAGGGGCCAACGTCCTGACTTTC. Its protein is CASRSLMGAGANVLTF.

This clonotype appeared a few times. This chain uses TRBV21-1 with TRBJ2-3. TRBV21-1 is reported as a pseudogene. This CDR3 comprises 14 residues. The CDR3, as DNA: TGTGCCAGCAGCAAGGGGGCTTTGACAGATACGCAGTATTTT. Protein sequence: CASSKGALTDTQYF.

This chain connects TRBV14 to TRBJ1-1, with D perhaps TRBD1 (5 bases). This CDR3 is 16 amino acids long. Germline assignment: CDR1 SGHDN and CDR2 FVKESK. With 3 bases removed from V and 1 base from J, the gap between germline ends came to 15 bases. DNA of the CDR3: TGTGCCAGCAGCCAGGAATACAGGATGGGGAACACTGAAGCTTTCTTT. Translated, it gives CASSQEYRMGNTEAFF.

The V gene is TRBV3-1, the J gene TRBJ1-6; 7 nucleotides agree with TRBD1. Per the germline V gene, CDR1 is LGHDT and CDR2 is YNNKEL (reference sequence). Trimming took 4 bases from V and 6 from J; bases not matched to a gene: 9. The CDR3 loop spans 16 amino acids. CDR3 in amino acids: CASSPRPTGVNSPLHF. Written as DNA, the CDR3 is TGTGCCAGCAGCCCCCGCCCTACAGGGGTTAATTCACCCCTCCACTTT.

In its sample, this clonotype was seen a few times. This chain joins TRBV5-1 and TRBJ1-2, with D tentatively TRBD1 (5 bases). CDR3 length: 13 residues. Germline CDR1 SGHRS, CDR2 YFSETQ. The V gene lost 4 bases and the J gene lost 4 bases, with 11 bases spanning the gap. The CDR3 DNA reads TGCGCCAGCAGCACGACAGAAATCTATGGCTACACCTTC. This gives the protein CASSTTEIYGYTF.

This clonotype was recorded many times. The chain is built from TRBV4-2 and TRBJ2-5; no clear D. The CDR3 spans 15 residues. Trimming shortened V by 4 bases and J by 3 bases, and 15 bases separated the two germline ends. Germline V gene lookup returns CDR1 LGHNA and CDR2 YNFKEQ. The DNA for the CDR3 is TGTGCCAGCAGCCTCCATCCCCAGGCAGAAGAGACCCAGTACTTC. Its translation: CASSLHPQAEETQYF.

The chain uses TRBV6-2 or TRBV6-3 and TRBJ1-2, with 9 bases lining up with TRBD1. The CDR3 is 14 amino acids. V lost 5 bases, J lost 8 bases, and 9 bases stayed unmatched. In germline, CDR1 is MNHEY, CDR2 SVGEGT. The CDR3 DNA sequence: TGTGCCAGCAGTCCCCGGGGGACAGGGTTCGGCTACACCTTC. Protein sequence: CASSPRGTGFGYTF.

This clonotype was recorded at least ten times. The V and J genes are TRBV28 and TRBJ2-7; perhaps TRBD2 as D (6 bases). CDR3 length: 14 amino acids. Germline V gene data show CDR1 as MDHEN and CDR2 as SYDVKM. V was shortened by 4 bases and J by 4 bases, with 14 bases between the two germline ends. This CDR3 is CASSSPSAGYEQYF. Here the CDR3 DNA reads TGTGCCAGCAGTTCGCCATCCGCGGGGTACGAGCAGTACTTC.

V is TRBV10-3 and J is TRBJ2-5, with 11 bases fitting TRBD1. Losses at the gene ends were 10 bases for V and 5 bases for J; bases not matched to a gene: 9. The CDR3 is 14 amino acids. Germline CDR1 is ENHRY and CDR2 is SYGVKD. The CDR3 sequence: CATGTGGSFETQYF. CDR3 DNA sequence: TGTGCCACCGGGACAGGGGGTTCCTTTGAGACCCAGTACTTC.

The V gene is TRBV20-1, the J gene TRBJ2-5; the D gene is possibly TRBD2 (5 bases). CDR1 DFQATT and CDR2 SNEGSKA come from the germline V gene (reference sequence). This CDR3 has 12 amino acids. V was pared by 7 bases and J by 5 bases, with 14 bases between. Written as DNA, the CDR3 is TGCAGTGGGCGGGTTGGCTTGGAGACCCAGTACTTC. The encoded protein is CSGRVGLETQYF.

The genes are TRBV6-4 and TRBJ2-2, with D perhaps matching TRBD1 (5 bases). This CDR3 has 13 amino acids. V was clipped by 7 bases and J by 1 base, with 7 bases between them. The V gene's germline CDR1 is MRHNA and CDR2 SNTAGT. The CDR3 nucleotides are TGTGCCAGCAAGGGGCTGAACACCGGGGAGCTGTTTTTT. Residues: CASKGLNTGELFF.

The chain combines TRBV7-9 with TRBJ2-1; the match to TRBD2 covers 10 bases. The CDR3 covers 17 residues. From germline, CDR1 is SEHNR and CDR2 FQNEAQ (reference sequence). The trim removed 1 base at V and 7 bases at J, leaving 10 bases unmatched. This chain's CDR3 is CASSLVVKRGGQNEQFF. DNA of the CDR3: TGTGCCAGCAGCTTAGTGGTGAAGCGGGGGGGCCAGAATGAGCAGTTCTTC. Using reference TRBV7-9 and TRBJ2-1 for the parts outside the CDR3, the full variable domain is DTGVSQNPRHKITKRGQNVTFRCDPISEHNRLYWYRQTLGQGPEFLTYFQNEAQLEKSRLLSDRFSAERPKGSFSTLEIQRTEQGDSAMYLCASSLVVKRGGQNEQFFGPGTRLTVL.

This clonotype occurred many times. This chain links TRBV20-1 with TRBJ2-3; no clear D gene. V gave up 3 bases and J gave up 3 bases, with 7 bases separating them. This CDR3 is 12 amino acids long. In germline, CDR1 is DFQATT, CDR2 SNEGSKA (reference sequence). DNA for the CDR3: TGCAGTGCTAGCGCCGTGACAGATACGCAGTATTTT. This translates into CSASAVTDTQYF.

V usage is TRBV12-3 or TRBV12-4 and J usage is TRBJ1-1; D perhaps matches TRBD1 (5 bases). Trimming pared 7 bases from V and 6 bases from J, leaving 15 bases between. This CDR3 spans 13 amino acids. The CDR3 DNA is TGTGCCAGCACTACGACAGCGACTTCTGAAGCTTTCTTT. Residues: CASTTTATSEAFF.

This clonotype was counted a few times. This chain links TRBV5-1 with TRBJ2-3; D is uncertain. This CDR3 region has 13 residues. V shed 0 bases and J shed 5 bases, with 7 bases lying between them. CDR1 and CDR2 from the germline V gene are SGHRS and YFSETQ. For the CDR3, the DNA is TGCGCCAGCAGCTTGGTTGGAGAAGATACGCAGTATTTT. Protein: CASSLVGEDTQYF. Full variable domain (outside the CDR3, taken from reference TRBV5-1 and TRBJ2-3): KAGVTQTPRYLIKTRGQQVTLSCSPISGHRSVSWYQQTPGQGLQFLFEYFSETQRNKGNFPGRFSGRQFSNSRSEMNVSTLELGDSALYLCASSLVGEDTQYFGPGTRLTVL.

This clonotype was found a few times. V is TRBV7-9 and J is TRBJ2-3; D gene unclear. The CDR3 is 16 residues long. CDR1 is SEHNR and CDR2 is FQNEAQ in the germline V gene (reference sequence). The V end lost 6 bases, the J end lost 0 bases, and 16 bases lay between the germline ends. CDR3 in DNA: TGTGCCAGCAGGTCCCGGGCCGTAAGGAGCACAGATACGCAGTATTTT. Translating it yields CASRSRAVRSTDTQYF.

The chain has TRBV7-9 and TRBJ2-5; TRBD1 is a possible D gene (6 bases). The V gene's germline CDR1 is SEHNR and CDR2 FQNEAQ (reference sequence). Trimming cost V 4 bases and J 3 bases, with 12 bases left between them. This CDR3 spans 14 amino acids. CDR3: CASSSSDRKETQYF. CDR3 DNA: TGTGCCAGCAGCTCATCCGACAGGAAAGAGACCCAGTACTTC.

This clonotype was found many times. This rearrangement joins TRBV20-1 to TRBJ2-1, with 8 nucleotides matching TRBD1. V dropped 7 bases and J dropped 4; count of bases not matched to a gene: 9. This CDR3 spans 14 amino acids. Germline V gene data show CDR1 as DFQATT and CDR2 as SNEGSKA (reference sequence). DNA of the CDR3: TGCAGTGGTGGGGACAGGAGACCATACAATGAGCAGTTCTTC. This sequence encodes CSGGDRRPYNEQFF.

This clonotype turned up a few times. The J gene is TRBJ2-7, the V gene TRBV4-3, with unresolved D. Germline-derived CDR1 and CDR2 are LGHNA and YSLEER. This CDR3 has 15 residues. The V gene lost 0 bases and the J gene lost 0 bases, with 9 bases spanning the gap. This CDR3 reads CASSQDHHSSYEQYF. The CDR3 nucleotides are TGCGCCAGCAGCCAAGATCACCACAGCTCCTACGAGCAGTACTTC.

The CDR3 region is CATSDSRQGGYEQYF. The DNA for the CDR3 is TGTGCCACCAGTGATTCCCGACAGGGGGGCTACGAGCAGTACTTC. The chain joins TRBV24-1 to TRBJ2-7, with TRBD1 identical over 9 bases. The germline V gene encodes CDR1 KGHDR and CDR2 SFDVKD. The CDR3 is 15 amino acids. J was trimmed by 3 bases and V by 2 bases; bases with no gene match: 4.

The CDR3 coding sequence is TGTGCCAGCAGCGCGGGACTAGCGGGGGCAGGGAATGAGCAGTTCTTC. It yields the protein CASSAGLAGAGNEQFF. The genes are TRBV12-3 or TRBV12-4 and TRBJ2-1; 14 bases agree with TRBD2. V lost 6 bases to trimming and J lost 7 bases; unmatched junction nucleotides: 8. This CDR3 contains 16 residues.